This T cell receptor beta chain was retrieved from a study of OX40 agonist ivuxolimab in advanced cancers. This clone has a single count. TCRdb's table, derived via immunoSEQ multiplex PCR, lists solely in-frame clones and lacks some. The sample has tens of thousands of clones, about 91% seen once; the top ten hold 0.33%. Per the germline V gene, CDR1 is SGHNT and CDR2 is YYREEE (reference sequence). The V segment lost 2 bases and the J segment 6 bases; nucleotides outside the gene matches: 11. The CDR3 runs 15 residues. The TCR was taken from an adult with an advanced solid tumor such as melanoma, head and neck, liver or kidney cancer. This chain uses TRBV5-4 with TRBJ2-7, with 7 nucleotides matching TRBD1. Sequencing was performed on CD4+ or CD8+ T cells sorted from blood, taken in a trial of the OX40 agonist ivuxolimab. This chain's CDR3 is CASSFGRTSGGEQYF. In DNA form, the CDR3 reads TGTGCCAGCAGCTTTGGCCGAACTTCAGGGGGCGAGCAGTACTTC.